The rows below give T cell receptor beta chains drawn from one sample of a study of T cell repertoires in cytomegalovirus infection. Using its own MiXCR run on the reads, TCRdb lists one record per CDR3 protein. The sample contains about 310,000 distinct CDR3 sequences, roughly 17% of which appear only once. Material: PBMCs. The receptors shown here come from a human donor in good health (CMV status not recorded). Some clones in this sample may be carry-over from other donors' samples. The CDR3 runs from the conserved cysteine through the conserved F or W. A D gene is named only where the DNA matches it firmly. The size field is filled for only some rows; it gives once, few, many or a size class.

size,J,V,D,DNA,CDR3
few,TRBJ2-1,TRBV6-2/TRBV6-3,.,TGTGCCAGCAGTTACTCGAGTCGGGATGAGCAGTTCTTC,CASSYSSRDEQFF
few,TRBJ2-5,TRBV4-1,.,TGCGCCAGCAGCCACGGTGGGGGGGCTGGAGAGACCCAGTACTTC,CASSHGGGAGETQYF
few,TRBJ1-1,TRBV19,TRBD1,TGTGCCAGTAGTATCCACTTCGGGACAGGGGCAATGAACACTGAAGCTTTCTTT,CASSIHFGTGAMNTEAFF
few,TRBJ2-7,TRBV6-5,TRBD1,TGTGCCAGCAGTTATAGGACAGGGGTGGTCGAGCAGTACTTC,CASSYRTGVVEQYF
many,TRBJ1-2,TRBV28,TRBD1,TGTGCCAGCAGTCTCAGGGACAGGGGCTGGATGGGCTACACCTTC,CASSLRDRGWMGYTF
.,TRBJ2-1,TRBV28,.,TGTGCCAGCAGTCCCGAGGTAGCGGCCACCTACAATGAGCAGTTCTTC,CASSPEVAATYNEQFF
.,TRBJ2-2,TRBV14,.,TGTGCCAGCAGCTTTATGGGACAGAACACCGGGGAGCTGTTTTTT,CASSFMGQNTGELFF
few,TRBJ1-2,TRBV5-1,TRBD1,TGCGCCAGCAGCTTGCGTTCAACAGGGGGCTCAAGTAGTGGCTACACCTTC,CASSLRSTGGSSSGYTF
few,TRBJ2-5,TRBV9,TRBD1,TGTGCCAGCAGCGGGTACGGGACAGGGGAGACCCAGTACTTC,CASSGYGTGETQYF
few,TRBJ2-2,TRBV19,.,TGTGCCAGTAGAGCCGCTCGCACCGGGGAGCTGTTTTTT,CASRAARTGELFF
.,TRBJ2-1,TRBV4-3,TRBD2,TGCGCCAGCAGCCCCCAGCGGGGGGGCAGCAATGAGCAGTTCTTC,CASSPQRGGSNEQFF
few,TRBJ1-2,TRBV25-1,.,TGTGCCAGCAGTGGCCCCACTTATGGCTACACCTTC,CASSGPTYGYTF
many,TRBJ2-5,TRBV7-2,TRBD1,TGTGCCAGCAGCTACGGACAGGGGGTTAAAGAGACCCAGTACTTC,CASSYGQGVKETQYF
.,TRBJ1-6,TRBV20-1,TRBD1,TGCAGTGTAGGACAGGGGCATAATTCACCCCTCCACTTT,CSVGQGHNSPLHF
many,TRBJ1-1,TRBV28,.,TGTGCCATCAAAGGGAACACTGAAGCTTTCTTT,CAIKGNTEAFF
many,TRBJ1-3,TRBV7-2,TRBD1,TGTGCCAGCAGCCTCCCAACAGGGGGCGCGGCTGGAAACACCATATATTTT,CASSLPTGGAAGNTIYF
many,TRBJ1-1,TRBV11-3,.,TGTGCCAGCAGCTTCACAGCTGGCACTGAAGCTTTCTTT,CASSFTAGTEAFF
few,TRBJ2-2,TRBV18,TRBD1,TGTGCCAGCTCACCACCGCTCGGACAGGTGTCCAGGGAGCTGTTTTTT,CASSPPLGQVSRELFF
.,TRBJ2-5,TRBV25-1,TRBD1,TGTGCCAGCAGTAAAGGGACAGGTCAAGAGACCCAGTACTTC,CASSKGTGQETQYF
many,TRBJ2-2,TRBV7-8,TRBD1,TGTGCCAGCAGCTTAGGCTACAGGGGAAACACCGGGGAGCTGTTTTTT,CASSLGYRGNTGELFF
few,TRBJ1-2,TRBV20-1,.,TGCAGTGCTAGAGCCAAATGGGATTTCGAGGGCTACACCTTC,CSARAKWDFEGYTF
few,TRBJ2-3,TRBV20-1,TRBD2,TGCAGTGCCGAAGGGCTAGCGGGGAGGGGGCACACAGATACGCAGTATTTT,CSAEGLAGRGHTDTQYF
.,TRBJ1-5,TRBV29-1,TRBD1,TGCAGCGTTCAGGACAGGCCCGATCAGCCCCAGCATTTT,CSVQDRPDQPQHF
few,TRBJ1-6,TRBV5-1,.,TGCGCCAGCAGCTCTCGTCTGAGCTCCTATAATTCACCCCTCCACTTT,CASSSRLSSYNSPLHF
.,TRBJ1-5,TRBV12-3/TRBV12-4,.,TGTGCCAGCAGTGCCGGGACGTTAGCAAATCAGCCCCAGCATTTT,CASSAGTLANQPQHF
many,TRBJ2-3,TRBV7-9,TRBD1,TGTGCCAGCAGCTTAGCCCACAGGGGCAGCACAGATACGCAGTATTTT,CASSLAHRGSTDTQYF
.,TRBJ2-5,TRBV2,TRBD1,TGTGCCAGCAGTGAAGCGACGAAGGGACAGGGAGAGACCCAGTACTTC,CASSEATKGQGETQYF
many,TRBJ2-7,TRBV2,.,TGTGCCACTTTGACCCGGCCGGGCGAGCAGTACTTC,CATLTRPGEQYF
.,TRBJ2-1,TRBV6-5,.,TGTGCCAGCAGATCAGACACGGACAGCTACAATGAGCAGTTCTTC,CASRSDTDSYNEQFF
many,TRBJ2-3,TRBV4-1,TRBD2,TGCGCCAGCAGCCAAGAGGGGACTATCGATACGCAGTATTTT,CASSQEGTIDTQYF
.,TRBJ1-2,TRBV5-1,.,TGCGCCAGCAGCCGAGGGACCGCTAACTATGGCTACACCTTC,CASSRGTANYGYTF
few,TRBJ2-1,TRBV5-6,TRBD1,TGTGCCAGCAGCCTCCCCGGGACAGGGATCAATGAGCAGTTCTTC,CASSLPGTGINEQFF
.,TRBJ1-6,TRBV20-1,TRBD1,TGCAGTGCTAGAGGGGCAGGGGGCGGTTCACCCCTCCACTTT,CSARGAGGGSPLHF
many,TRBJ1-2,TRBV11-2,.,TGTGCCAGCAGCTCCCGGGTGGGGGCAAATTATGGCTACACCTTC,CASSSRVGANYGYTF
many,TRBJ2-1,TRBV28,.,TGTGCCAGCAGTCGTGGCAGGGCCCACAATGAGCAGTTCTTC,CASSRGRAHNEQFF
.,TRBJ2-1,TRBV20-1,TRBD2,TGCAGTGCTCGATACGCGGGTAGCGGGAGGTACAATGAGCAGTTCTTC,CSARYAGSGRYNEQFF
few,TRBJ1-5,TRBV24-1,.,TGTGCCACCAGTGACGGCGGCCGGGCCGGCAATCAGCCCCAGCATTTT,CATSDGGRAGNQPQHF
many,TRBJ1-2,TRBV4-2,TRBD1,TGTGCCAGCAGCCAAGCTTGGGGACAGGAGCTTAACTATGGCTACACCTTC,CASSQAWGQELNYGYTF
once,TRBJ2-2,TRBV5-1,.,TGCGCCAGCAGCTTGCTCCAGGTCCAGAACACCGGGGAGCTGTTTTTT,CASSLLQVQNTGELFF
few,TRBJ1-3,TRBV7-2,.,TGTGCCAGCAGCTTAGTGGGCAGTGGGTTCTCTGGAAACACCATATATTTT,CASSLVGSGFSGNTIYF
few,TRBJ2-1,TRBV6-2/TRBV6-3,TRBD2,TGTGCCAGCGGTCTGATACTAGCGGGCAATGAGCAGTTCTTC,CASGLILAGNEQFF
.,TRBJ1-2,TRBV7-9,TRBD1,TGTGCCAGCAGTCTTGGACAGGACCCTACTTGGGGGGGCTACACCTTC,CASSLGQDPTWGGYTF
.,TRBJ1-2,TRBV27,.,TGTGCCAGCAGTTTAGCAGGAGATGGCTACACCTTC,CASSLAGDGYTF
many,TRBJ2-3,TRBV12-3/TRBV12-4,.,TGTGCCAGCAGCCCGCGCCCTGCGGCAGATACGCAGTATTTT,CASSPRPAADTQYF
few,TRBJ1-1,TRBV20-1,.,TGCAGTGCTAGAGCCGGGAGTGAGGTGAACACTGAAGCTTTCTTT,CSARAGSEVNTEAFF
many,TRBJ2-1,TRBV7-2,TRBD1,TGTGCCAGCAGCCACGACAGGGCCAATGAGCAGTTCTTC,CASSHDRANEQFF
.,TRBJ2-7,TRBV7-2,.,TGTGCCAGCAGCCAAAGGACGGTCTCCTACGAGCAGTACTTC,CASSQRTVSYEQYF
few,TRBJ1-3,TRBV7-2,.,TGTGCCAGCAGCTTAGTTTGGAGACCTGGAAACACCATATATTTT,CASSLVWRPGNTIYF
many,TRBJ1-6,TRBV12-3/TRBV12-4,.,TGTGCCAGCAGTTTTTTGGCGGTAAATTCACCCCTCCACTTT,CASSFLAVNSPLHF
many,TRBJ2-4,TRBV7-9,.,TGTGCCAGCAGCTTATGGTCTGGGGACCTAGCCAAAAACATTCAGTACTTC,CASSLWSGDLAKNIQYF
many,TRBJ1-2,TRBV12-3/TRBV12-4,.,TGTGCCAGCAGTTTGTCGGCGGACTATGGCTACACCTTC,CASSLSADYGYTF
.,TRBJ2-5,TRBV5-1,.,TGCGCCAGCAGCCGTCAAGGCGGGTACGAAGAGACCCAGTACTTC,CASSRQGGYEETQYF
.,TRBJ1-2,TRBV28,.,TGTGCCAGCAGTATTACAGCGAACTATGGCTACACCTTC,CASSITANYGYTF
few,TRBJ1-2,TRBV20-1,TRBD1,TGCAGTGCTGGTTGGGACAGCTTTAACTATGGCTACACCTTC,CSAGWDSFNYGYTF
.,TRBJ2-7,TRBV4-1,TRBD1,TGCGCCAGCAGCCACGTCGGGACAGGAAAAAACTACGAGCAGTACTTC,CASSHVGTGKNYEQYF
many,TRBJ1-4,TRBV13,.,TGTGCCAGCAGCTTAGAACCAGCAACTAATGAAAAACTGTTTTTT,CASSLEPATNEKLFF
many,TRBJ2-5,TRBV7-2,.,TGTGCCAGCAGCTTCCGCGGGCCCACCGGGGAGACCCAGTACTTC,CASSFRGPTGETQYF
many,TRBJ1-6,TRBV27,TRBD1,TGTGCCAGCAGTCCCACGGACAGGGGGCGGCTGGACTCACCCCTCCACTTT,CASSPTDRGRLDSPLHF